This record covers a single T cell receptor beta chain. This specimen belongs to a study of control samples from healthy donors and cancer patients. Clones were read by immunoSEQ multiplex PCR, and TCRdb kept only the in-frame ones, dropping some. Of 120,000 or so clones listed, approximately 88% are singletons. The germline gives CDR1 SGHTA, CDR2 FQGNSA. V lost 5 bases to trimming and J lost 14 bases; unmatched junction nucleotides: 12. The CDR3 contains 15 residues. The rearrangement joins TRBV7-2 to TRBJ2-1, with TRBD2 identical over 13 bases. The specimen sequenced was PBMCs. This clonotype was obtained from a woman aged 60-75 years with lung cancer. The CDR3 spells CASSLGTSGTPVEFF. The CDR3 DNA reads TGTGCCAGCAGCCTAGGGACTAGCGGGACGCCAGTTGAGTTCTTC.